Below are 17 T cell receptor beta chains sequenced from a single sample in a study of T-cell reconstitution after alpha-beta-depleted transplantation in children. Library preparation (for TCRbeta) was performed with unique molecular identifiers. MiXCR was run by TCRdb on the PCR reads, yielding one entry per CDR3 protein. This sample has 150,000 to 250,000 distinct CDR3 sequences, with 13% to 15% found just once. The material was PBMCs from the stem cell graft donor, obtained from the stem cell graft. The receptors derive from a human donor who donated a stem cell graft to a child with acute lymphoblastic leukemia.

This clonotype was observed at least ten times. The chain joins TRBV5-1 to TRBJ2-2; D remains unclear. The CDR3 extends over 15 amino acids. Germline CDR1 is SGHRS and CDR2 is YFSETQ. V gave up 0 bases and J gave up 4 bases, with 10 bases separating them. CDR3 residues: CASSLEADGTGELFF. CDR3 nucleotide sequence: TGCGCCAGCAGCTTGGAAGCCGACGGCACCGGGGAGCTGTTTTTT.

In its sample, this clonotype was seen many times. CDR3 sequence (DNA): TGCAGTGCTAGAGTAGCGGGAGGGTCTAGGTACGAGCAGTACTTC. Its translation: CSARVAGGSRYEQYF. The chain has TRBV20-1 and TRBJ2-7; 11 bases line up with TRBD2. CDR1 and CDR2 from the germline V gene are DFQATT and SNEGSKA (reference sequence). CDR3 length: 15 amino acids. V shed 1 base, J shed 4 bases, and the junction held 6 bases outside the gene matches.

This clonotype was observed many times. The V gene is TRBV20-1, the J gene TRBJ2-1; possibly TRBD2 for D (6 bases). The V gene lost 4 bases and the J gene lost 9 bases, with 22 bases spanning the gap. The CDR3 runs to 15 residues. Germline V gene lookup returns CDR1 DFQATT and CDR2 SNEGSKA (reference sequence). CDR3 sequence: CSAIPIRSVGGEQFF. As DNA, the CDR3 is TGCAGTGCTATCCCCATTCGTTCGGTGGGGGGTGAGCAGTTCTTC.

This clonotype has ten or more counts. The genes are TRBV25-1 and TRBJ2-1, with D uncertain. The V gene lost 4 bases and the J gene lost 6 bases, with 13 bases spanning the gap. CDR3 size: 14 residues. Germline V gene lookup returns CDR1 MGHDK and CDR2 SYGVNS. The CDR3: CASSGKAASNEQFF. CDR3 DNA sequence: TGTGCCAGCAGTGGTAAGGCTGCCTCCAATGAGCAGTTCTTC.

In this sample, this clonotype turned up many times. The genes are TRBV21-1 and TRBJ2-7; the listed D gene, TRBD1, was not tested against the DNA. TRBV21-1 is tagged as a pseudogene. The CDR3 runs 15 residues. The CDR3 loop is CASSRNRGSSYEQYF. CDR3 coding DNA: TGTGCCAGCAGCAGGAACAGGGGGTCCTCCTACGAGCAGTACTTC.

This clonotype has a single count. One base away lies a much larger clone, so this may be a sequencing read error. This sequence joins TRBV7-2 and TRBJ2-5; tentatively, D is TRBD2 (5 bases). The CDR3 sequence is 14 residues long. From germline, CDR1 is SGHTA and CDR2 FQGNSA. V was clipped by 2 bases and J by 7 bases, with 14 bases between them. CDR3 nucleotides: TGTGCCAGCAGCTTAATTTCGGCGAGGGCGACCCAGTACTTC. Translation: CASSLISARATQYF.

The rearrangement joins TRBV20-1 to TRBJ2-1; a weak D match, TRBD2 (6 bases). This CDR3 is 16 amino acids long. The germline gives CDR1 DFQATT, CDR2 SNEGSKA (reference sequence). V was trimmed by 0 bases and J by 0 bases, leaving 12 bases between them. As DNA, the CDR3 is TGCAGTGCTAGAGATCGTGCGGGGAGCTCCTACAATGAGCAGTTCTTC. It translates to CSARDRAGSSYNEQFF.

This clonotype has ten or more counts. CDR3 sequence (DNA): TGTGCCAGCAGCTTAGCGAGCACTAGCGGCTACGAGCAGTACTTC. Translated, it gives CASSLASTSGYEQYF. The V call is TRBV7-9, the J call TRBJ2-7, with 8 nucleotides matching TRBD2. The V segment lost 0 bases and the J segment 3 bases; nucleotides outside the gene matches: 4. Per germline, CDR1 SEHNR and CDR2 FQNEAQ (reference sequence). The CDR3 runs to 15 residues.

This clonotype has ten or more counts. The V gene is TRBV27, the J gene TRBJ2-7; D possibly corresponds to TRBD1 (6 bases). Trimming took 6 bases from V and 3 from J, leaving 12 bases between them. This CDR3 is built from 13 residues. Germline V gene lookup returns CDR1 MNHEY and CDR2 SMNVEV (reference sequence). The CDR3 bases are TGTGCCAGCAGCCCGACAGGCTTCTACGAGCAGTACTTC. This encodes CASSPTGFYEQYF.

This clonotype came up many times. The chain employs TRBV12-3 or TRBV12-4 and TRBJ1-1; 8 nucleotides line up with TRBD1. The V and J ends lost 4 bases and 4 bases, in that order; junction bases with no gene match: 5. The CDR3 is 14 residues long. CDR3 protein: CASSSGGAGTEAFF. The CDR3 DNA reads as TGTGCCAGCAGTTCAGGGGGCGCGGGCACTGAAGCTTTCTTT.

This clonotype has only a few counts. This chain connects TRBV11-2 to TRBJ2-7, with 7 positions matching TRBD2. CDR1 SGHAT and CDR2 FQNNGV come from the germline V gene. Germline trimming cut 4 bases from V and 0 bases from J; bases unmatched to any gene: 6. The CDR3 consists of 15 residues. The CDR3 is CASSSDGGSSYEQYF. In DNA form, the CDR3 reads TGTGCCAGCAGCTCCGACGGGGGGAGCTCCTACGAGCAGTACTTC.

This clonotype was recorded at least ten times. The CDR3 is CASSLALGGRSYNEQFF. CDR3 bases: TGTGCCAGCAGCTTAGCGCTCGGGGGGAGGTCTTACAATGAGCAGTTCTTC. The chain links TRBV7-9 to TRBJ2-1; 7 bases align to TRBD2. Trimming at V came to 0 bases and at J to 4 bases, leaving 9 bases not matched to a gene. The CDR3 loop spans 17 amino acids. The V gene's germline CDR1 is SEHNR and CDR2 FQNEAQ (reference sequence).

Ten or more counts support this clonotype. The chain links TRBV10-3 to TRBJ2-7, with 7 nucleotides matching TRBD1. The trim removed 2 bases at V and 0 bases at J, leaving 1 base unmatched. In germline, CDR1 is ENHRY, CDR2 SYGVKD. The CDR3 is 14 residues long. Here the CDR3 DNA reads TGTGCCATCAGTGAGAACAGGGGCTCCTACGAGCAGTACTTC. It specifies CAISENRGSYEQYF.

The chain joins TRBV6-5 to TRBJ1-3; D unclear. Deletions cut 2 bases from V and 1 base from J, with 18 bases between. This CDR3 region has 18 residues. Germline V lookup: CDR1 MNHEY, CDR2 SVGAGI. The CDR3 here is CASSYTLAARGSGNTIYF. The DNA for the CDR3 is TGTGCCAGCAGTTACACTCTGGCGGCCCGAGGTTCTGGAAACACCATATATTTT.

Note on this clonotype: A junction end diverges from the germline sequence, so it may reflect a read error. J is TRBJ2-1 and V is TRBV11-2, with D possibly matching TRBD1 (5 bases). Germline CDR1 reads SGHAT; CDR2 reads FQNNGV. This CDR3 comprises 14 residues. CDR3 DNA sequence: TGTTCCAGCAGCCGGTTGGGCAGGGCCCATGAGCAGTTCTTC. This codes for CSSSRLGRAHEQFF.

The rearrangement joins TRBV20-1 to TRBJ2-1; 15 bases are shared with TRBD2. There are 16 residues in the CDR3. Trimming cost V 5 bases and J 5 bases; bases outside gene matches: 7. In germline, CDR1 is DFQATT, CDR2 SNEGSKA (reference sequence). CDR3 region: CSADPGLAGGDNEQFF. The CDR3 coding sequence is TGCAGTGCTGATCCGGGACTAGCGGGAGGAGACAATGAGCAGTTCTTC.

There are a few counts of this clonotype. The chain carries TRBV18 and TRBJ2-7; D gene ambiguous. V gave up 1 base and J gave up 3 bases, with 16 bases separating them. Germline lookup yields CDR1 KGHSH and CDR2 LQKENI. This CDR3 is built from 16 residues. CDR3 sequence reads: CASSPQKGSPYYEQYF. In nucleotides, the CDR3 is TGTGCCAGCTCACCACAGAAGGGCTCCCCTTACTACGAGCAGTACTTC.